This paragraph reports one TCR beta chain. Its cognate antigen is unknown. Per the germline V gene, CDR1 is SGHRS and CDR2 is YFSETQ. The CDR3 spans 18 residues. The V gene lost 0 bases and the J gene lost 0 bases, with 16 bases spanning the gap. This record belongs to a study of OX40 agonist ivuxolimab in advanced cancers. Study information: Patients' therapy was ivuxolimab, an antibody that acts as an agonist of OX40 (CD134). Partial responses were achieved by three patients, one with hepatocellular carcinoma and two with cutaneous melanoma.

Findings and caveats of the study: Low levels of normalized T-cell clonal expansion also appeared in some nonresponders.

The table came from immunoSEQ multiplex PCR; TCRdb's copy has only in-frame clones and leaves some out. The sample records 90,000 or so clones, 87% being singletons. Sequencing used CD4+ or CD8+ T cells sorted from blood, obtained in a trial of the OX40 agonist ivuxolimab. This TCR derives from an adult with an advanced solid tumor such as melanoma, head and neck, liver or kidney cancer. The V and J genes are TRBV5-1 and TRBJ1-3; D is uncertain. The CDR3 sequence: CASSLAGVDGYSGNTIYF. The DNA for the CDR3 is TGCGCCAGCAGCTTGGCCGGGGTTGACGGCTACTCTGGAAACACCATATATTTT.